A single sample gave rise to the 22 T cell receptor beta chains below, sequenced in a study of cytomegalovirus exposure and HLA in healthy donors. PCR amplification relied on 60 Vbeta primers (plus 13 Jbeta primers). Here immunoSEQ multiplex PCR was the method, and the copy in TCRdb shows in-frame clones only, minus some. The table includes 110,000 to 150,000 clones, 72% detected once. Input material: PBMCs. The receptors come from a man between 35 and 55 years old in good health and CMV-seronegative.

The genes are TRBV2 and TRBJ1-5; 8 bases line up with TRBD1. CDR1 is SNHLY and CDR2 is FYNNEI in the germline V gene. The CDR3 consists of 16 residues. J was trimmed by 0 bases and V by 6 bases; bases with no gene match: 7. The CDR3 loop reads CASRRDRTYSNQPQHF. Written as DNA, the CDR3 is TGTGCCAGCAGAAGGGACAGGACGTATAGCAATCAGCCCCAGCATTTT.

This clone has a handful of counts. For the CDR3, the DNA is TGTGCCAGCAGCGCCCAGAACGCGAACACTGAAGCTTTCTTT. Translating gives CASSAQNANTEAFF. This chain joins TRBV9 and TRBJ1-1, with D hard to call. CDR1 and CDR2 from the germline V gene are SGDLS and YYNGEE. The CDR3 extends over 14 amino acids. V was cut by 3 bases and J by 1 base, with 10 bases left in between. The whole variable domain, filled in from reference TRBV9 and TRBJ1-1, reads DSGVTQTPKHLITATGQRVTLRCSPRSGDLSVYWYQQSLDQGLQFLIQYYNGEERAKGNILERFSAQQFPDLHSELNLSSLELGDSALYFCASSAQNANTEAFFGQGTRLTVV.

The chain joins TRBV5-1 to TRBJ2-5; D might be TRBD1 (6 bases). With 0 bases removed from V and 2 bases from J, the gap between germline ends came to 11 bases. This CDR3 is built from 15 residues. Germline assignment: CDR1 SGHRS and CDR2 YFSETQ. CDR3 in DNA: TGCGCCAGCAGCTTGGGGACAGCCGGTCAAGAGACCCAGTACTTC. It translates to CASSLGTAGQETQYF.

The genes are TRBV5-4 and TRBJ2-2, with D perhaps matching TRBD1 (5 bases). The CDR3 is 17 residues long. Per the germline V gene, CDR1 is SGHNT and CDR2 is YYREEE (reference sequence). Trimming pared 3 bases from V and 1 base from J, leaving 16 bases between. This CDR3 is CASSSPSQGLNTGELFF. The CDR3 region has the DNA TGTGCCAGCAGCTCGCCTTCGCAGGGCCTGAACACCGGGGAGCTGTTTTTT.

This chain connects TRBV15 to TRBJ2-3; 8 bases are a match to TRBD1. J was trimmed by 6 bases and V by 3 bases; bases with no gene match: 5. The germline V gene encodes CDR1 LNHNV and CDR2 YYDKDF (reference sequence). This CDR3 comprises 14 residues. The CDR3 loop reads CATSRDRVSDTQYF. The CDR3 nucleotides read TGTGCCACCAGCAGGGACAGGGTCTCGGATACGCAGTATTTT.

The rearrangement links TRBV11-2 to TRBJ2-1; D not resolved. Trimming cost V 1 base and J 6 bases, with 10 bases left between them. CDR3 length: 14 residues. The germline V gene has CDR1 SGHAT and CDR2 FQNNGV. The CDR3 DNA is TGTGCCAGCAGCTTAGCCTTCGAACTCAATGAGCAGTTCTTC. This sequence encodes CASSLAFELNEQFF. Using reference TRBV11-2 and TRBJ2-1 for the parts outside the CDR3, the full variable domain is EAGVAQSPRYKIIEKRQSVAFWCNPISGHATLYWYQQILGQGPKLLIQFQNNGVVDDSQLPKDRFSAERLKGVDSTLKIQPAKLEDSAVYLCASSLAFELNEQFFGPGTRLTVL.

This clone appeared a few times. This sequence joins TRBV7-9 and TRBJ2-1; 8 nucleotides line up with TRBD1. The V and J ends lost 5 bases and 7 bases, in that order; junction bases with no gene match: 4. The length of the CDR3 is 13 residues. The germline V gene encodes CDR1 SEHNR and CDR2 FQNEAQ (reference sequence). This CDR3 reads CASSGRTGNEQFF. The CDR3 nucleotides read TGTGCCAGCAGCGGACGGACAGGGAATGAGCAGTTCTTC.

The V gene is TRBV2, the J gene TRBJ2-3, with 9 bases identical to TRBD2. The CDR3 spans 13 residues. The germline V gene encodes CDR1 SNHLY and CDR2 FYNNEI. V dropped 5 bases and J dropped 3; count of bases not matched to a gene: 0. The CDR3 reads CASSLAGTDTQYF. CDR3 DNA sequence: TGTGCCAGCAGTCTAGCGGGGACAGATACGCAGTATTTT.

A few counts support this clone. The rearrangement uses TRBV7-9 and TRBJ2-1; weak D call: TRBD2 (5 bases). Germline CDR1 reads SEHNR; CDR2 reads FQNEAQ (reference sequence). Deletions cut 11 bases from V and 6 bases from J, with 17 bases between. The CDR3 spans 13 residues. The CDR3 nucleotides are TGTGCCTGCCCGGGGTTCCGTCGCAATGAGCAGTTCTTC. It encodes CACPGFRRNEQFF.

The chain employs TRBV11-2 and TRBJ2-7; 12 bases match TRBD2. This CDR3 is 14 amino acids long. Looked up from germline, CDR1 is SGHAT and CDR2 is FQNNGV. V gave up 6 bases and J gave up 4 bases; unmatched junction bases: 4. The CDR3 here is CASSLTSGSYEQYF. In nucleotides, the CDR3 is TGTGCCAGCAGTCTGACTAGCGGGAGTTACGAGCAGTACTTC.

CDR3 protein: CASSLDPWPRGAGSYEQYF. DNA for the CDR3: TGTGCCAGCAGCCTAGACCCCTGGCCACGGGGGGCTGGCTCCTACGAGCAGTACTTC. This chain uses TRBV7-9 with TRBJ2-7; weak D call: TRBD2 (7 bases). The CDR3 covers 19 residues. V was trimmed by 5 bases and J by 0 bases, leaving 26 bases between them. Per germline, CDR1 SEHNR and CDR2 FQNEAQ (reference sequence).

V gene TRBV4-3 combines with J gene TRBJ2-3; weak D call: TRBD1 (6 bases). The CDR3 is made up of 16 amino acids. CDR1 is LGHNA, CDR2 YSLEER, per germline. The germline V and J ends were trimmed by 5 bases and 2 bases, with 17 bases remaining between them. The DNA for the CDR3 is TGCGCCAGCAGCTCCAAGTTGGGGACACCCACAGATACGCAGTATTTT. Translated: CASSSKLGTPTDTQYF.

This clone was observed a single time. CDR3 protein: CASSLEVRGEEKLFF. Here the CDR3 DNA reads TGTGCCAGCAGCTTGGAGGTCAGGGGAGAAGAAAAACTGTTTTTT. The chain recombines TRBV5-8 with TRBJ1-4; a possible D gene is TRBD1 (6 bases). This CDR3 has 15 residues. The ends were cut back, 0 bases at V and 8 bases at J, with 14 bases in the middle. In germline, CDR1 is SGHTS, CDR2 YDEGEE.

Notes on this clone: Compared with germline, one end of the junction differs, possibly owing to a read error. This CDR3 is CAITRDLDQPQNF. The CDR3 region has the DNA TGTGCCATCACGAGGGATTTGGATCAGCCCCAGAATTTT. The chain recombines TRBV10-3 with TRBJ1-5; no clear D gene. The CDR3 extends over 13 amino acids. Germline V gives CDR1 ENHRY, CDR2 SYGVKD.

This clone was counted a few times. V is TRBV5-1 and J is TRBJ2-1; maybe TRBD1 (6 bases). V dropped 3 bases and J dropped 8 bases, with 15 bases sitting between them. Germline V gene sequence: CDR1 SGHRS, CDR2 YFSETQ. This CDR3 region has 14 residues. CDR3 region: CASSSYTGIDEQFF. In DNA form, the CDR3 reads TGCGCCAGCAGCTCGTATACAGGGATCGATGAGCAGTTCTTC.

This rearrangement joins TRBV5-1 to TRBJ1-2; a possible D gene is TRBD1 (6 bases). The CDR3 consists of 14 residues. Germline loops: CDR1 SGHRS, CDR2 YFSETQ. V was shortened by 3 bases and J by 8 bases, with 17 bases between the two germline ends. The DNA for the CDR3 is TGCGCCAGCAGCTATCAGGGGCCCCTCCGAGGCTACACCTTC. Protein sequence: CASSYQGPLRGYTF.

V usage is TRBV5-1 and J usage is TRBJ2-5; the D gene is possibly TRBD2 (5 bases). The CDR3 consists of 14 residues. The V gene lost 5 bases and the J gene lost 5 bases, with 16 bases spanning the gap. The germline CDR1 and CDR2 sequences are SGHRS and YFSETQ. The CDR3 spells CASSRRGSAETQYF. Written as DNA, the CDR3 is TGCGCCAGCAGTAGGAGAGGGTCGGCGGAGACCCAGTACTTC.

This chain's CDR3 is CSVQGVGYEQYF. CDR3 sequence (DNA): TGCAGCGTACAGGGTGTTGGGTACGAGCAGTACTTC. The chain couples TRBV29-1 to TRBJ2-7, with a possible D match to TRBD1 (6 bases). Trimming removed 6 bases from V and 4 bases from J, with 13 bases in between. Germline CDR1 is SQVTM and CDR2 is ANQGSEA. This CDR3 contains 12 residues.

The CDR3 DNA reads as TGTGCCAGCAGCGTATCCGGACAGGGGGCCTCCCCGTTCTTC. This sequence encodes CASSVSGQGASPFF. The rearrangement links TRBV9 to TRBJ2-1; 11 positions agree with TRBD1. The CDR3 covers 14 residues. Germline assignment: CDR1 SGDLS and CDR2 YYNGEE. The V and J ends lost 1 base and 15 bases, in that order; junction bases with no gene match: 9.

The V gene is TRBV11-3, the J gene TRBJ2-1, with 11 bases lining up with TRBD1. Germline V CDR1 and CDR2: SGHNT, YENEEA. The V and J ends lost 1 base and 6 bases, in that order; junction bases with no gene match: 2. The CDR3 is 15 residues long. The CDR3 DNA reads as TGTGCCAGCAGCTTAGTAGGGACAGGGGGCAATGAGCAGTTCTTC. Translation: CASSLVGTGGNEQFF.

This clone showed up just a few times. V is TRBV6-1 and J is TRBJ1-4; 7 positions match TRBD1. The CDR3 consists of 14 residues. Trimming removed 8 bases from V and 4 bases from J; junction bases left unmatched: 7. In germline, CDR1 is MNHNS, CDR2 SASEGT. The DNA of the CDR3 is TGTGCCAGCTTACGGGACAGAAGTAATGAAAAACTGTTTTTT. It codes for CASLRDRSNEKLFF.

V is TRBV7-2 and J is TRBJ2-7; maybe TRBD1 (5 bases). This CDR3 contains 15 residues. Per germline, CDR1 SGHTA and CDR2 FQGNSA. V gave up 1 base and J gave up 3 bases, with 13 bases separating them. CDR3 DNA sequence: TGTGCCAGCAGCTTAGAGGGGCAGGGTCTCTACGAGCAGTACTTC. Amino acid sequence: CASSLEGQGLYEQYF.